This is a list of T cell receptor beta chains from one sample in a study of OX40 agonist ivuxolimab in advanced cancers. The data were produced by immunoSEQ multiplex PCR, yet TCRdb's version contains in-frame clones alone and is incomplete. The sample has under 45,000 clones, approximately 82% seen once. The sequenced sample was CD4+ or CD8+ T cells sorted from blood, obtained in a trial of the OX40 agonist ivuxolimab. Every receptor here comes from an adult with an advanced solid tumor such as melanoma, head and neck, liver or kidney cancer. CDR3s include the opening cysteine and the closing phenylalanine or tryptophan. The D gene is left open where the match is weak. A clone size is listed for some rows: how often the clone was seen (once, few, many), or a class if it is expanded.

TRBV4-1,TRBJ1-4,-,-,CASSQVRGRGNEKLFF,TGCGCCAGCAGCCAAGTGCGAGGGAGGGGAAATGAAAAACTGTTTTTT
TRBV6-6,TRBJ2-1,-,-,CASTPRGAGYNEQFF,TGTGCCAGCACCCCCCGCGGGGCCGGGTACAATGAGCAGTTCTTC
TRBV5-1,TRBJ2-7,-,-,CASSLVGSNYEQYF,TGCGCCAGCAGCTTGGTCGGCTCAAACTACGAGCAGTACTTC
TRBV4-1,TRBJ2-3,-,-,CASSQSTDTQYF,TGCGCCAGCAGCCAGAGCACAGATACGCAGTATTTT
TRBV19,TRBJ1-3,-,-,CASSISSVPPGNTIYF,TGTGCCAGTAGTATTTCGTCCGTACCTCCTGGAAACACCATATATTTT
TRBV4-1,TRBJ2-7,-,-,CASSQAGDVYEQYF,TGCGCCAGCAGCCAAGCCGGGGACGTTTACGAGCAGTACTTC
TRBV5-1,TRBJ2-2,TRBD1,-,CASSILSTGVVTGELFF,TGCGCCAGCAGCATCCTCTCTACAGGGGTAGTCACCGGGGAGCTGTTTTTT
TRBV9,TRBJ2-7,-,-,CASSPTSGAYEQYF,TGTGCCAGCAGCCCGACATCGGGGGCCTACGAGCAGTACTTC
TRBV18,TRBJ1-2,-,-,CASSRADSLVGYTF,TGTGCCAGCTCAAGGGCGGACTCCTTAGTAGGCTACACCTTC
TRBV28,TRBJ2-1,-,-,CASSPQGGDRYNEQFF,TGTGCCAGCAGTCCACAGGGAGGCGATAGGTACAATGAGCAGTTCTTC
TRBV19,TRBJ2-5,TRBD1,-,CASSPQTGFSQETQYF,TGTGCCAGTAGTCCGCAGACAGGGTTTTCGCAAGAGACCCAGTACTTC
TRBV10-3,TRBJ1-2,-,-,CAISEGQGGNYGYTF,TGTGCCATCAGTGAGGGGCAGGGCGGGAACTATGGCTACACCTTC
TRBV6-5,TRBJ2-1,-,-,CASRRLNEQFF,TGTGCCAGCAGGAGACTCAATGAGCAGTTCTTC
TRBV7-3,TRBJ2-2,-,-,CASSPNPRKNTGELFF,TGTGCCAGCAGCCCTAACCCAAGAAAGAACACCGGGGAGCTGTTTTTT
TRBV5-1,TRBJ2-5,-,-,CASSLSSYQETQYF,TGCGCCAGCAGCTTGAGTTCTTACCAAGAGACCCAGTACTTC
TRBV6-5,TRBJ1-5,TRBD1,-,CASRGQGNNQPQHF,TGTGCCAGCAGGGGACAGGGAAACAATCAGCCCCAGCATTTT
TRBV7-3,TRBJ2-1,TRBD1,-,CASSSYGTVIEEQFF,TGTGCCAGCAGCTCCTACGGGACAGTGATTGAGGAGCAGTTCTTC
TRBV10-3,TRBJ2-2,-,-,CAISESLEGKAGELFF,TGTGCCATCAGTGAGTCGCTGGAGGGGAAAGCCGGGGAGCTGTTTTTT
TRBV4-3,TRBJ2-7,TRBD2,-,CASSQTGASGVTYEQYF,TGCGCCAGCAGCCAAACTGGGGCTAGCGGGGTTACCTACGAGCAGTACTTC
TRBV18,TRBJ1-1,-,-,CASSPQGQYTEAFF,TGTGCCAGCTCACCCCAGGGGCAATACACTGAAGCTTTCTTT
TRBV5-1,TRBJ2-4,-,-,CASSLTSDPAKNIQYF,TGCGCCAGCAGCTTGACTTCAGATCCAGCCAAAAACATTCAGTACTTC
TRBV5-4,TRBJ2-3,-,-,CASSYSLTDTQYF,TGTGCCAGCAGCTATTCTCTCACAGATACGCAGTATTTT
TRBV28,TRBJ1-2,-,few,CATSAGRDGYTF,TGTGCCACCTCCGCGGGGAGGGATGGCTACACCTTC
TRBV4-3,TRBJ1-3,-,-,CASSQDWSGSGNTIYF,TGCGCCAGCAGCCAAGATTGGTCGGGCTCTGGAAACACCATATATTTT
TRBV6-4,TRBJ1-1,-,-,CASRWEGHLNTEAFF,TGTGCCAGCAGGTGGGAGGGACACCTGAACACTGAAGCTTTCTTT
TRBV5-1,TRBJ2-2,-,few,CASSLLAGELFF,TGCGCCAGCAGCTTGTTGGCTGGGGAGCTGTTTTTT
TRBV9,TRBJ2-5,-,-,CASSVGVAVHQETQYF,TGTGCCAGCAGCGTAGGAGTAGCGGTACACCAAGAGACCCAGTACTTC
TRBV6-5,TRBJ2-7,TRBD2,once,CASSPLAGGSYEQYF,TGTGCCAGCAGCCCACTAGCGGGAGGTTCCTACGAGCAGTACTTC
TRBV7-9,TRBJ1-4,-,few,CASSLGLSFLFF,TGTGCCAGCAGCTTGGGGCTAAGTTTCCTGTTTTTT
TRBV18,TRBJ1-1,TRBD1,-,CASSITGDTEAFF,TGTGCCAGCTCAATTACAGGGGACACTGAAGCTTTCTTT
TRBV4-3,TRBJ2-1,-,-,CASSPSGGTYNEQFF,TGCGCCAGCAGCCCTTCGGGTGGAACCTACAATGAGCAGTTCTTC
TRBV12-5,TRBJ2-5,-,few,CASGTGSEETQYF,TGTGCTAGTGGCACAGGGTCTGAAGAGACCCAGTACTTC
TRBV9,TRBJ1-5,TRBD1,-,CASSRTGGGQPQHF,TGTGCCAGCAGTCGTACAGGGGGCGGTCAGCCCCAGCATTTT
TRBV12-5,TRBJ1-1,-,-,CASGLTPGRDQNTEAFF,TGTGCTAGTGGTTTGACTCCGGGACGGGACCAGAACACTGAAGCTTTCTTT
TRBV9,TRBJ2-5,-,-,CASSPPWSETQYF,TGTGCCAGCAGCCCCCCGTGGAGTGAGACCCAGTACTTC
TRBV9,TRBJ2-1,TRBD2,-,CASSGAGTYNEQFF,TGTGCCAGCAGCGGAGCGGGAACCTACAATGAGCAGTTCTTC
TRBV19,TRBJ1-4,-,-,CASSIVGGVEKLFF,TGTGCCAGTAGTATAGTCGGGGGCGTTGAAAAACTGTTTTTT
TRBV7-9,TRBJ2-3,-,-,CASSLGQDVDTQYF,TGTGCCAGCAGCTTAGGCCAGGACGTAGATACGCAGTATTTT
TRBV5-1,TRBJ2-3,TRBD1,-,CASSLVQGGTDTQYF,TGCGCCAGCAGCTTGGTGCAGGGGGGCACAGATACGCAGTATTTT
TRBV10-3,TRBJ2-1,-,few,CAISESGAINEQFF,TGTGCCATCAGTGAGTCCGGGGCCATCAATGAGCAGTTCTTC
TRBV11-3,TRBJ2-3,-,-,CASSLEGTTDTQYF,TGTGCCAGCAGCTTAGAGGGGACTACAGATACGCAGTATTTT
TRBV14,TRBJ1-2,TRBD1,medium-sized,CASSLGRGIYGYTF,TGTGCCAGCAGCCTTGGCAGGGGGATCTATGGCTACACCTTC
TRBV6-5,TRBJ2-7,TRBD2,-,CASSPFSGTDYEQYF,TGTGCCAGCAGTCCTTTTAGCGGGACCGATTACGAGCAGTACTTC
TRBV5-6,TRBJ1-3,-,-,CASSFGTAGNTIYF,TGTGCCAGCAGCTTCGGAACAGCGGGAAACACCATATATTTT
TRBV4-2,TRBJ2-1,-,-,CASTLKVGGGVYEQFF,TGTGCCAGCACTCTAAAGGTCGGAGGGGGCGTATATGAGCAGTTCTTC
TRBV7-9,TRBJ2-3,-,few,CASSLGTPRDTQYF,TGTGCCAGCAGCTTAGGTACCCCCCGGGATACGCAGTATTTT
TRBV10-3,TRBJ1-1,-,-,CAISEQERGTEAFF,TGTGCCATCAGCGAACAGGAAAGGGGAACTGAAGCTTTCTTT
TRBV5-8,TRBJ1-2,TRBD1,-,CASSPGQGNYGYTF,TGTGCCAGCAGCCCGGGACAGGGAAACTATGGCTACACCTTC
TRBV28,TRBJ2-7,-,once,CASSLRQKDYEQYF,TGTGCCAGCAGTTTGCGGCAGAAAGACTACGAGCAGTACTTC
TRBV6-6,TRBJ1-1,-,-,CASSYTLKTEAFF,TGTGCCAGCAGTTACACGTTAAAAACTGAAGCTTTCTTT
TRBV7-2,TRBJ2-7,-,-,CASSSQGYEQYF,TGTGCCAGCAGCTCCCAGGGCTACGAGCAGTACTTC
TRBV14,TRBJ1-4,-,-,CASSQQGTNEKLFF,TGTGCCAGCAGCCAACAGGGAACTAATGAAAAACTGTTTTTT
TRBV5-4,TRBJ2-1,TRBD2,-,CASSLATASGGALTEQFF,TGTGCCAGCAGCTTGGCCACAGCTAGCGGGGGGGCGTTAACTGAGCAGTTCTTC
TRBV7-9,TRBJ2-1,-,-,CASSAYGEQFF,TGTGCCAGCAGCGCGTACGGTGAGCAGTTCTTC
TRBV11-2,TRBJ2-1,TRBD1,-,CASSLAGTVYAYNEQFF,TGTGCCAGCAGCTTAGCCGGGACAGTTTATGCCTACAATGAGCAGTTCTTC
TRBV7-9,TRBJ2-5,-,-,CASSLVAGWDQETQYF,TGTGCCAGCAGCTTAGTAGCAGGGTGGGACCAAGAGACCCAGTACTTC
TRBV7-2,TRBJ2-7,-,-,CASSNRDFPYEQYF,TGTGCCAGCAGCAACCGGGACTTCCCCTACGAGCAGTACTTC
TRBV12-5,TRBJ2-3,-,once,CASGFSLTTVSTDTQYF,TGTGCTAGTGGTTTTTCCTTAACGACAGTAAGCACAGATACGCAGTATTTT
TRBV11-2,TRBJ2-1,-,-,CASSRWRNEQFF,TGTGCCAGCAGCCGATGGAGAAATGAGCAGTTCTTC